One sample yielded the 10 T cell receptor beta chains listed below, sequenced in a study of blood T cell repertoires in COVID-19. Assay: immunoSEQ multiplex PCR; the TCRdb copy retains only in-frame clones and omits some. The sample yields a few hundred thousand clones, 70% to 85% seen once. Material for sequencing was peripheral blood. The receptor source for this set is an elderly woman with acute or convalescent COVID-19.

In this sample, this clone turned up many times. The rearrangement joins TRBV5-1 to TRBJ1-6; perhaps TRBD1 as D (5 bases). The CDR3 has 17 amino acids. The V end lost 0 bases, the J end lost 9 bases, and 19 bases lay between the germline ends. Germline V gene data show CDR1 as SGHRS and CDR2 as YFSETQ. The DNA of the CDR3 is TGCGCCAGCAGCTTGGAAGGTGCAGGGTCGGATTCTTCACCCCTCCACTTT. This translates into CASSLEGAGSDSSPLHF.

The V gene is TRBV3-1 (or the pseudogene TRBV3-2), the J gene TRBJ1-1; D uncertain. Per germline, CDR1 LGHDT and CDR2 YNNKEL (reference sequence). V lost 4 bases and J 8 bases, leaving 17 bases between the germline ends. There are 14 residues in the CDR3. CDR3 amino acids: CASSPRELGSEAFF. CDR3 sequence (DNA): TGTGCCAGCAGCCCACGGGAGCTAGGGTCCGAAGCTTTCTTT.

This clone was detected only a few times. The V and J genes are TRBV18 and TRBJ1-6; TRBD1 matches 10 bases. There are 14 residues in the CDR3. Germline CDR1 is KGHSH and CDR2 is LQKENI. V lost 3 bases to trimming and J lost 10 bases; unmatched junction nucleotides: 3. The CDR3 sequence is CASSPGQGRSPLHF. In nucleotides, the CDR3 is TGTGCCAGCTCACCGGGACAGGGGAGGTCACCCCTCCACTTT.

This chain joins TRBV2 and TRBJ2-7; 7 nucleotides agree with TRBD1. Germline CDR1 and CDR2: SNHLY and FYNNEI. CDR3 size: 15 residues. The trim removed 10 bases at V and 0 bases at J, leaving 12 bases unmatched. CDR3 DNA sequence: TGTGCCACGACCCAAGGCAGGGGGAGCTCCTACGAGCAGTACTTC. Translation: CATTQGRGSSYEQYF.

The CDR3 coding sequence is TGTGCCAGCAAAGACAGGGGATTGGGCACTGAAGCTTTCTTT. Protein product: CASKDRGLGTEAFF. The chain links TRBV6-6 to TRBJ1-1; the match to TRBD1 covers 8 bases. The germline CDR1 and CDR2 sequences are MNHNY and SVGAGI (reference sequence). Unmatched junction bases numbered 8, after V lost 7 bases and J lost 4 bases. There are 14 residues in the CDR3.

The V gene is TRBV3-1 (or the pseudogene TRBV3-2), the J gene TRBJ1-2; TRBD1 matches at 8 bases. Germline V CDR1 and CDR2: LGHDT, YNNKEL (reference sequence). Germline trimming cut 4 bases from V and 6 bases from J; bases unmatched to any gene: 7. CDR3 size: 14 residues. The CDR3 here is CASSRLTGVNGYTF. The DNA of the CDR3 is TGTGCCAGCAGCCGTCTGACAGGGGTCAATGGCTACACCTTC.

V and J are TRBV5-4 and TRBJ2-2; a possible D gene is TRBD2 (6 bases). V lost 4 bases, J lost 4 bases, and 14 bases lay in between. The CDR3 has 15 residues. CDR1 and CDR2 (germline): SGHNT, YYREEE (reference sequence). The CDR3 reads CASSGGTGGTGELFF. CDR3 sequence (DNA): TGTGCCAGCAGCGGCGGGACGGGCGGCACCGGGGAGCTGTTTTTT. Supplemented by reference TRBV5-4 and TRBJ2-2, the full variable domain reads ETGVTQSPTHLIKTRGQQVTLRCSSQSGHNTVSWYQQALGQGPQFIFQYYREEENGRGNFPPRFSGLQFPNYSSELNVNALELDDSALYLCASSGGTGGTGELFFGEGSRLTVL.

V and J are TRBV1 and TRBJ2-1; the table's D call, TRBD2, has no DNA check behind it. TRBV1 is reported as a pseudogene. The CDR3 is 17 amino acids. The CDR3 bases are TGCACCAGCAGCCAAGAGACTAGCGGGAGGCAGGGGAATGAGCAGTTCTTC. Translated: CTSSQETSGRQGNEQFF.

This clone was observed at least ten times. This chain joins TRBV30 and TRBJ1-3, with D tentatively TRBD1 (5 bases). This CDR3 has 13 residues. Germline CDR1 GTSNPN, CDR2 SVGIG (reference sequence). V lost 2 bases to trimming and J lost 2 bases, with 7 bases between them. For the CDR3, the DNA is TGTGCCTGGAGTCAGGGTACTGGAAACACCATATATTTT. Its translation: CAWSQGTGNTIYF.

V is TRBV6-5 and J is TRBJ2-2; D possibly corresponds to TRBD2 (6 bases). With 1 base removed from V and 15 bases from J, the gap between germline ends came to 9 bases. From germline, CDR1 is MNHEY and CDR2 SVGAGI. This CDR3 has 11 amino acids. CDR3: CASSYLGRMFF. Written as DNA, the CDR3 is TGTGCCAGCAGTTACTTGGGGAGGATGTTTTTT.